This TCR beta chain was recovered during a study of blood T cells in healthy people across ages. For the study at large: T cells yielded about one barcoded beta molecule per two cells through template switching.

Combining a sample-barcoded 5' primer with a J-beta primer mix, a second PCR ran for roughly 7 to 12 cycles. A single record per CDR3 protein comes from TCRdb applying MiXCR to the 5' RACE reads. The sample includes around 800,000 distinct CDR3 sequences, about 53% of them seen just once. Germline CDR1 and CDR2: SEHNR and FQNEAQ (reference sequence). The CDR3 has 13 amino acids. The V gene lost 5 bases and the J gene lost 6 bases, with 13 bases spanning the gap. This clonotype was detected only a few times. The chain is built from TRBV7-9 and TRBJ1-2; TRBD1 is a possible D gene (6 bases). Sample: blood. This TCR came from a man older than 75 in good health. The CDR3, as DNA: TGTGCCAGCAGCCAAACAGGGCTGGATGGCTACACCTTC. It codes for CASSQTGLDGYTF.